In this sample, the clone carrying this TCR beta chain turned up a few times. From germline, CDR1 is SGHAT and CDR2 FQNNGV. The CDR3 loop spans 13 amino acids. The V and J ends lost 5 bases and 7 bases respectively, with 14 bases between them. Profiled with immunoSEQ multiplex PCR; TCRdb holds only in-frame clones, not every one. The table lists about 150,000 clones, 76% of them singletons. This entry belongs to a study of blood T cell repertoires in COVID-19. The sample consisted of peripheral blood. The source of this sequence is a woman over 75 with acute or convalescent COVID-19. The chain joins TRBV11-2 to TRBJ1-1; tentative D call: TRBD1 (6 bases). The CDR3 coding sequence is TGTGCCAGCAGCCACACAGGGTTTGGTGAAGCTTTCTTT. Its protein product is CASSHTGFGEAFF.